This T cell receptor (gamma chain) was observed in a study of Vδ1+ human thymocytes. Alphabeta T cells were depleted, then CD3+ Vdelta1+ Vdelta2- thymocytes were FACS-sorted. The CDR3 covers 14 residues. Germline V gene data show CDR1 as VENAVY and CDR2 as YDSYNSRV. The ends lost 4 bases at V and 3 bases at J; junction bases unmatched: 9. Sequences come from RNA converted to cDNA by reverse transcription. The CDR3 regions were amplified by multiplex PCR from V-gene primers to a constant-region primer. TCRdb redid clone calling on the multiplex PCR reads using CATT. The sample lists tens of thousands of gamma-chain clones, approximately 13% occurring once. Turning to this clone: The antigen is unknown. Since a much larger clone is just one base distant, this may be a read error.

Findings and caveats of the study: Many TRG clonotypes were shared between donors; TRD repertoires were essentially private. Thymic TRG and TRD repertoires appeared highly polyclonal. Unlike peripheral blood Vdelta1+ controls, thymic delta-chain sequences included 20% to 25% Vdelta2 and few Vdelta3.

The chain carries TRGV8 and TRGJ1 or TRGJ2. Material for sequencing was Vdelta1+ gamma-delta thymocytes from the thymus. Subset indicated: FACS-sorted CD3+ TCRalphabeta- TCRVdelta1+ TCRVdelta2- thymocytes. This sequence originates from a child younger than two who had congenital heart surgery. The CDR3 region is CATWDGPSYYKKLF. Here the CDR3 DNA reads TGTGCCACCTGGGACGGGCCGAGTTATTATAAGAAACTCTTT.